A single sample gave rise to the 21 T cell receptor beta chains below, sequenced in a study of cytomegalovirus exposure and HLA in healthy donors. Researchers ran the PCR with 60 Vbeta and 13 Jbeta primers. Using immunoSEQ multiplex PCR, the repertoire was profiled, and TCRdb retains in-frame clones only, with some absent. This repertoire shows roughly 130,000 clones, approximately 70% found once; its top ten account for roughly 2.7%. Source material: PBMCs. The receptors originated from an older woman in good health and CMV-seropositive.

The V call is TRBV7-8, the J call TRBJ2-1; D gene unclear. V lost 2 bases to trimming and J lost 5 bases, with 10 bases between them. Germline assignment: CDR1 SGHVS and CDR2 FQNEAQ. The CDR3 runs 14 residues. For the CDR3, the DNA is TGTGCCAGCAGCTTATTTGTGCAGGACAATGAGCAGTTCTTC. Its translation: CASSLFVQDNEQFF.

This rearrangement joins TRBV9 to TRBJ2-1, with 14 bases lining up with TRBD2. Germline V gene data show CDR1 as SGDLS and CDR2 as YYNGEE. This CDR3 comprises 16 residues. V was pared by 0 bases and J by 6 bases, with 2 bases of the junction left unmatched. CDR3 in amino acids: CASSVAGLAGANEQFF. Written as DNA, the CDR3 is TGTGCCAGCAGCGTAGCGGGACTAGCGGGGGCCAATGAGCAGTTCTTC.

V usage is TRBV5-1 and J usage is TRBJ2-1; 10 bases are shared with TRBD2. The length of the CDR3 is 16 residues. Unmatched junction bases numbered 2, after V lost 1 base and J lost 1 base. The V gene's germline CDR1 is SGHRS and CDR2 YFSETQ. The CDR3 DNA follows: TGCGCCAGCAGCTTGTGGACTAGCGGATCCTACAATGAGCAGTTCTTC. Translated: CASSLWTSGSYNEQFF.

The rearrangement uses TRBV5-1 and TRBJ2-3; 11 nucleotides match TRBD2. The germline V gene encodes CDR1 SGHRS and CDR2 YFSETQ. CDR3 length: 17 residues. V shed 4 bases and J 6 bases; nucleotides not matched to a gene: 13. The CDR3 spells CASSPVLLAGGGDTQYF. The CDR3 DNA follows: TGCGCCAGCAGCCCCGTCCTCCTAGCGGGGGGTGGGGATACGCAGTATTTT.

This rearrangement joins TRBV19 to TRBJ1-1; TRBD1 agrees at 9 bases. The V gene end was trimmed by 5 bases and the J gene end by 3 bases; junction bases not matched to a gene: 4. This CDR3 spans 14 amino acids. CDR1 LNHDA and CDR2 SQIVND come from the germline V gene (reference sequence). The CDR3, as DNA: TGTGCCAGTAGTGGACGACAGGGGGACACTGAAGCTTTCTTT. Amino acids: CASSGRQGDTEAFF.

V gene TRBV7-2 combines with J gene TRBJ2-3; TRBD2 agrees at 8 bases. This CDR3 has 17 amino acids. The germline CDR1 and CDR2 sequences are SGHTA and FQGNSA. With V trimmed by 0 bases and J by 5 bases, 10 bases remained unmatched. CDR3 sequence reads: CASSLALRGGPGDTQYF. Here the CDR3 DNA reads TGTGCCAGCAGCTTAGCGCTTCGGGGGGGCCCTGGAGATACGCAGTATTTT.

The chain uses TRBV25-1 and TRBJ1-1; 10 bases fit TRBD1. Trimming at V came to 4 bases and at J to 10 bases, leaving 3 bases not matched to a gene. The CDR3 covers 12 residues. Germline values: CDR1 MGHDK, CDR2 SYGVNS. The CDR3 nucleotides read TGTGCCAGCAGTGTGGGACAGGGGCGAGCTTTCTTT. This translates into CASSVGQGRAFF. The complete variable domain, with remaining parts taken from reference TRBV25-1 and TRBJ1-1, reads EADIYQTPRYLVIGTGKKITLECSQTMGHDKMYWYQQDPGMELHLIHYSYGVNSTEKGDLSSESTVSRIRTEHFPLTLESARPSHTSQYLCASSVGQGRAFFGQGTRLTVV.

The V call is TRBV27, the J call TRBJ2-3; 8 nucleotides agree with TRBD2. This CDR3 contains 19 residues. The V segment lost 5 bases and the J segment 0 bases; nucleotides outside the gene matches: 16. Looked up from germline, CDR1 is MNHEY and CDR2 is SMNVEV (reference sequence). The CDR3 sequence is CASSARSLAAFTSTDTQYF. CDR3 bases: TGTGCCAGCAGTGCTCGCTCACTAGCGGCGTTCACTAGCACAGATACGCAGTATTTT.

This CDR3 reads CASSSVDRGRYEQYF. In nucleotides, the CDR3 is TGTGCCAGCAGCTCAGTCGACAGGGGCAGGTACGAGCAGTACTTC. The rearrangement uses TRBV7-2 and TRBJ2-7, with TRBD1 identical over 8 bases. This CDR3 region has 15 residues. The V gene's germline CDR1 is SGHTA and CDR2 FQGNSA. J lost 4 bases, V lost 4 bases, and 9 bases had no gene match.

This chain connects TRBV5-5 to TRBJ1-4; D gene ambiguous. The V and J ends lost 4 bases and 0 bases respectively, with 16 bases between them. Per germline, CDR1 SGHKS and CDR2 YYEKEE (reference sequence). The CDR3 contains 17 residues. The CDR3 loop reads CASSRLPEVATNEKLFF. The CDR3 bases are TGTGCCAGCAGCCGACTGCCGGAGGTTGCAACTAATGAAAAACTGTTTTTT. Based on the CDR3 plus reference TRBV5-5 and TRBJ1-4, the full variable domain is DAGVTQSPTHLIKTRGQQVTLRCSPISGHKSVSWYQQVLGQGPQFIFQYYEKEERGRGNFPDRFSARQFPNYSSELNVNALLLGDSALYLCASSRLPEVATNEKLFFGSGTQLSVL.

The rearrangement joins TRBV2 to TRBJ1-2, with a weak D call TRBD1 (6 bases). V lost 6 bases, J lost 6 bases, and 17 bases lay in between. The CDR3 contains 14 residues. In germline, CDR1 is SNHLY, CDR2 FYNNEI. The DNA for the CDR3 is TGTGCCAGCAGGTACTCAGGGGTCCTGAATGGCTACACCTTC. The encoded protein is CASRYSGVLNGYTF.

This clone has just a few counts. The J gene is TRBJ1-5, the V gene TRBV6-1, with D unclear. This CDR3 has 14 amino acids. Germline CDR1 is MNHNS and CDR2 is SASEGT. The V gene lost 6 bases and the J gene lost 3 bases, with 12 bases spanning the gap. The CDR3 sequence: CASSGTGDNQPQHF. The CDR3 nucleotides are TGTGCCAGCAGCGGTACCGGTGACAATCAGCCCCAGCATTTT.

The chain couples TRBV18 to TRBJ2-7; the match to TRBD1 covers 7 bases. The germline V gene encodes CDR1 KGHSH and CDR2 LQKENI. This CDR3 is built from 14 residues. After removal of 3 bases from V and 3 bases from J, the junction contained 5 bases not matched to a gene. CDR3 in amino acids: CASSPQGQNYEQYF. The CDR3 DNA follows: TGTGCCAGCTCACCGCAGGGACAGAACTACGAGCAGTACTTC. Based on the CDR3 plus reference TRBV18 and TRBJ2-7, the full variable domain is NAGVMQNPRHLVRRRGQEARLRCSPMKGHSHVYWYRQLPEEGLKFMVYLQKENIIDESGMPKERFSAEFPKEGPSILRIQQVVRGDSAAYFCASSPQGQNYEQYFGPGTRLTVT.

The chain carries TRBV6-5 and TRBJ2-5; D perhaps matches TRBD1 (6 bases). V lost 6 bases, J lost 2 bases, and 16 bases lay in between. CDR3 length equals 15 residues. Germline V gives CDR1 MNHEY, CDR2 SVGAGI. CDR3 loop: CASRGAGAGQETQYF. The DNA of the CDR3 is TGTGCCAGCAGGGGGGCCGGGGCCGGGCAAGAGACCCAGTACTTC.

The CDR3 coding sequence is TGTGCCAGCAGCTCGACAGGACCAAACACCGGGGAGCTGTTTTTT. Protein: CASSSTGPNTGELFF. The chain uses TRBV7-3 and TRBJ2-2, with a tentative D call TRBD1 (6 bases). V dropped 4 bases and J dropped 2 bases, with 11 bases sitting between them. Looked up from germline, CDR1 is SGHTA and CDR2 is FQGTGA. This CDR3 region has 15 residues. Complete variable domain (other parts from reference TRBV7-3 and TRBJ2-2): GAGVSQTPSNKVTEKGKYVELRCDPISGHTALYWYRQSLGQGPEFLIYFQGTGAADDSGLPNDRFFAVRPEGSVSTLKIQRTERGDSAVYLCASSSTGPNTGELFFGEGSRLTVL.

This clone was observed a handful of times. The gene calls are TRBV19 and TRBJ1-2; TRBD1 aligns across 7 bases. The CDR3 is 15 residues long. Trimming cost V 0 bases and J 8 bases; bases outside gene matches: 9. Germline V CDR1 and CDR2: LNHDA, SQIVND (reference sequence). CDR3 in amino acids: CASSIDPDRPRGYTF. The CDR3 DNA reads as TGTGCCAGTAGTATAGACCCGGACAGGCCTAGAGGCTACACCTTC.

The J gene is TRBJ1-5, the V gene TRBV25-1, with TRBD1 matching 7 bases. The CDR3 is 14 residues long. The germline gives CDR1 MGHDK, CDR2 SYGVNS. V lost 1 base and J lost 7; bases outside the gene matches: 4. CDR3: CASSESGGPQPQHF. The DNA for the CDR3 is TGTGCCAGCAGTGAATCAGGGGGGCCCCAGCCCCAGCATTTT.

This clone turned up a few times. The rearrangement links TRBV5-3 to TRBJ2-7; D is possibly TRBD2 (5 bases). TRBV5-3 is marked as an open reading frame, function uncertain. The CDR3 is 15 amino acids. The ends were cut back, 4 bases at V and 5 bases at J, with 19 bases in the middle. CDR3 in amino acids: CARSPGLLQSHEQYF. The CDR3 DNA is TGTGCCAGAAGCCCTGGACTCCTACAATCCCACGAGCAGTACTTC.

The gene calls are TRBV27 and TRBJ2-5; 8 nucleotides align to TRBD1. Germline-derived CDR1 and CDR2 are MNHEY and SMNVEV (reference sequence). This CDR3 has 15 amino acids. The junction had 9 bases not matched to a gene; V was cut back by 5 bases and J by 4 bases. CDR3 protein: CASSPGQGLGETQYF. The CDR3 DNA reads as TGTGCCAGCAGTCCAGGACAGGGTCTTGGAGAGACCCAGTACTTC.

In its sample, this clone was seen a few times. This rearrangement joins TRBV2 to TRBJ2-7; the match to TRBD1 covers 8 bases. There are 14 residues in the CDR3. Germline CDR1 reads SNHLY; CDR2 reads FYNNEI. Trimming took 8 bases from V and 0 from J; bases not matched to a gene: 6. The CDR3, as DNA: TGTGCCAGCCTCAGGACAGGGCTCTCCTACGAGCAGTACTTC. Translated: CASLRTGLSYEQYF.

This clone was counted a few times. The CDR3 DNA sequence: TGTGCCAGCAGCTTAGTGAACGGTCAACAAGAGACCCAGTACTTC. Encoded protein: CASSLVNGQQETQYF. This sequence joins TRBV7-8 and TRBJ2-5; D is uncertain. Germline lookup yields CDR1 SGHVS and CDR2 FQNEAQ. This CDR3 is built from 15 residues. V gave up 1 base and J gave up 2 bases, with 11 bases separating them.